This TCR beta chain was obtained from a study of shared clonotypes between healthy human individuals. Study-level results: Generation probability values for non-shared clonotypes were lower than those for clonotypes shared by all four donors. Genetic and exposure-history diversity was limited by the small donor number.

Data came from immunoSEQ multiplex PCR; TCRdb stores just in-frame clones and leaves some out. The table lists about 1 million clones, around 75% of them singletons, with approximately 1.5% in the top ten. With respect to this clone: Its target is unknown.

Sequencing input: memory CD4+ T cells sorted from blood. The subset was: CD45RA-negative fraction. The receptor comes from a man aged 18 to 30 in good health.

Here the CDR3 DNA reads TGTGCCAGCAGCCAAGCCTTCTCTGGAAACACCATATATTTT. The encoded protein is CASSQAFSGNTIYF. The rearrangement uses TRBV9 and TRBJ1-3, with D hard to call. This CDR3 is built from 14 residues. Looked up from germline, CDR1 is SGDLS and CDR2 is YYNGEE. The V end was cut by 4 bases, the J end by 0 bases, with 8 bases between.